This T cell receptor beta chain was sequenced for a study of regulatory T cells in long-lasting Graves disease. Across the whole study: Persistent Graves' disease required over 5 years of antithyroid drugs and positive TSH receptor antibodies. Whole-study findings and limits: Patients with persistent Graves' had lower TCR diversity than newly diagnosed patients.

Described time point: persistent/refractory GD, antithyroid drugs over 5 years with positive TRAb. The TCR library was prepared using RNA isolated from PBMCs. Graves' disease diagnosis followed American Thyroid Association guidelines. Both iRepertoire HTBI primers and Arm-PCR of CDR3 regions were used to build the TCR beta libraries. TCRdb re-called the multiplex PCR reads through MiXCR, storing one row per CDR3 protein. The data show about 660,000 distinct CDR3 sequences, 25% to 35% seen once. Remarks on this clonotype: The antigen remains undetermined.

The TCR comes from a female donor with Graves disease. Sample: peripheral blood mononuclear cells (PBMCs), taken when the disease was refractory, from a patient treated with antithyroid drugs.

This CDR3 reads CASSPPDRGDTGELFF. In nucleotides, the CDR3 is TGTGCCAGCAGTCCCCCCGACAGGGGAGACACCGGGGAGCTGTTTTTT. This sequence joins TRBV25-1 and TRBJ2-2; 8 bases are shared with TRBD1. V was clipped by 5 bases and J by 3 bases; unmatched bases: 8. Germline CDR1 and CDR2: MGHDK and SYGVNS. The CDR3 is 16 amino acids.